Included here is one T cell receptor (beta chain) sequence, with context. From germline, CDR1 is LNHDA and CDR2 SQIVND (reference sequence). Losses at the gene ends were 3 bases for V and 0 bases for J; bases not matched to a gene: 2. The CDR3 covers 15 residues. This entry is derived from a study of blood T cell repertoires in COVID-19. Whole-study context: From T cells, B-cell-depleted T cells, or PBMCs came the material, which was cDNA or gDNA.

Cohorts were based on clinical histories the participants reported. Before being deemed recovered, Cohort 3 donors had two negative PCRs, clearance, or symptom resolution. The repertoire was sequenced with immunoSEQ multiplex PCR; TCRdb's copy has only in-frame clones and lacks some. Altogether some 530,000 clones are present, roughly nine tenths being singletons, with the ten largest covering roughly 8.5%. The sequence came from a woman aged 60-75 years who had recovered from COVID-19. The material sequenced was PBMCs or T cells enriched from blood (not recorded which). The chain combines TRBV19 with TRBJ1-3; 7 bases agree with TRBD1. CDR3 DNA sequence: TGTGCCAGTAGTATGCGGGACAGCTCTGGAAACACCATATATTTT. Protein sequence: CASSMRDSSGNTIYF.